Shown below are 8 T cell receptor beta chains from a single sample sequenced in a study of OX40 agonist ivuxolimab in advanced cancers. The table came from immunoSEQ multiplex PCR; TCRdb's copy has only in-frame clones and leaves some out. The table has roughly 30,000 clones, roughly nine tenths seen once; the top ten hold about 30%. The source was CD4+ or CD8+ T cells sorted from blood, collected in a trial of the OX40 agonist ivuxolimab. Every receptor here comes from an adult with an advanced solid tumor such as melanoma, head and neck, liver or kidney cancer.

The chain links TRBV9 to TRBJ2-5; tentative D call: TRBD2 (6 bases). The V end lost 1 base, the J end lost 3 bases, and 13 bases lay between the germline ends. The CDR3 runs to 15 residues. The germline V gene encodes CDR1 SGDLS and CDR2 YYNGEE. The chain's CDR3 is CASSVRDLMEETQYF. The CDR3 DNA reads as TGTGCCAGCAGCGTACGGGACTTGATGGAAGAGACCCAGTACTTC.

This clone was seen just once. Here the CDR3 DNA reads TGTGCCAGCAGCCAAAAAATCGGTGTAGTCAATGAGCAGTTCTTC. Its translation is CASSQKIGVVNEQFF. V and J are TRBV4-2 and TRBJ2-1; no clear D gene. Trimming pared 2 bases from V and 6 bases from J, leaving 14 bases between. Germline CDR1 and CDR2: LGHNA and YNFKEQ. The CDR3 consists of 15 residues.

CDR3 DNA: TGTGCCAGCAGCCCCCCCCGGCGAAGCTCCTACGAGCAGTACTTC. Its translation is CASSPPRRSSYEQYF. V is TRBV7-6 and J is TRBJ2-7; D remains ambiguous. The V gene's germline CDR1 is SGHVS and CDR2 FNYEAQ. V shed 5 bases and J shed 0 bases, with 14 bases lying between them. The CDR3 contains 15 residues.

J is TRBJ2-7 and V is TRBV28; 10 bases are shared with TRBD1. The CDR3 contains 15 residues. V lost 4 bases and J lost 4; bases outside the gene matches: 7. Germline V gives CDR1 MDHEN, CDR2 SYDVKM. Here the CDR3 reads CASSYTGTGVYEQYF. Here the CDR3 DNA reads TGTGCCAGCAGTTACACCGGGACAGGGGTGTACGAGCAGTACTTC.

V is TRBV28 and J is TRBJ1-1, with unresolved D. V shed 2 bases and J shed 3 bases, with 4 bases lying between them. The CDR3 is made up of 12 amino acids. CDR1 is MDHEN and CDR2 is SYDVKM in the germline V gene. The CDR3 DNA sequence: TGTGCCAGCAGTTTAGACTACACTGAAGCTTTCTTT. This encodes CASSLDYTEAFF.

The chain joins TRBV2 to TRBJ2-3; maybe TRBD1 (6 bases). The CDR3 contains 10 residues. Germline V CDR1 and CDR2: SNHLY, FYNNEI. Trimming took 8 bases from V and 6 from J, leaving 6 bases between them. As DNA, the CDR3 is TGTGCCAGCCAGGGGGATACGCAGTATTTT. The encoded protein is CASQGDTQYF.

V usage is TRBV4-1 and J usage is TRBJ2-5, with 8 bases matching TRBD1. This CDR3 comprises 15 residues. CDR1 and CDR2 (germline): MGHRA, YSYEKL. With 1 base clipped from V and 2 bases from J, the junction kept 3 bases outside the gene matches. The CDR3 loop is CASSQGQGIQETQYF. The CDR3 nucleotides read TGCGCCAGCAGCCAAGGACAGGGGATACAAGAGACCCAGTACTTC.

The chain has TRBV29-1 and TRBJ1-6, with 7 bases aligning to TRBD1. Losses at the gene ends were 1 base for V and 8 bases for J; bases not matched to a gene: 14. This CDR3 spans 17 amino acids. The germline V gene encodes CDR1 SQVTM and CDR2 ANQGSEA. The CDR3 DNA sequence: TGCAGCGTTGAAGCCCCTTCCGACAGGGTAAAGGATTCACCCCTCCACTTT. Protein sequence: CSVEAPSDRVKDSPLHF.